Shown below are 20 T cell receptor beta chains from a single sample sequenced in a study of T-cell reconstitution after alpha-beta-depleted transplantation in children (TCRdb year 2016). Library preparation used PCR. TCRdb lists the instrument as Illumina HiSeq 2500. TCR libraries were prepared with molecular barcoding, using unique molecular identifiers to normalize TCRbeta repertoire quantification. The raw public reads went through TCRdb reprocessing: fastp at Q25, MiXCR clone calling, in-frame beta chains kept. Each record represents a unique CDR3 protein, reported with the most common genes and DNA among its rows. This sample has over 550,000 distinct CDR3 sequences in its table, and approximately 10% of those were observed once. The ten largest clones capture roughly 3.9% of the sample. This material consisted of PBMCs from the stem cell graft donor, taken from the stem cell graft. These receptors all stem from a human donor who donated a stem cell graft to a child with acute myeloid leukemia.

At least ten counts were recorded for this clonotype. The J gene is TRBJ2-1, the V gene TRBV10-3; 11 bases are a match to TRBD2. Germline CDR1 ENHRY, CDR2 SYGVKD. V shed 6 bases and J 6 bases; nucleotides not matched to a gene: 4. The CDR3 runs to 14 residues. The CDR3, as DNA: TGTGCCATCAGGGAACTAGCGGGAGTCAATGAGCAGTTCTTC. It translates to CAIRELAGVNEQFF.

This clonotype was detected a few times. The V gene is TRBV12-3 or TRBV12-4, the J gene TRBJ1-6; no clear D gene. V dropped 6 bases and J dropped 7 bases, with 10 bases sitting between them. This CDR3 region has 13 residues. DNA of the CDR3: TGTGCCAGCAGCTGGGGAGGCAATTCACCCCTCCACTTT. Protein: CASSWGGNSPLHF.

This clonotype was observed many times. V is TRBV29-1 and J is TRBJ1-4; D gene unclear. This CDR3 spans 14 amino acids. Germline CDR1 and CDR2: SQVTM and ANQGSEA. V was clipped by 7 bases and J by 7 bases, with 19 bases between them. The DNA for the CDR3 is TGCAGCGCTCTCGGCCTAACGGTCGGTGAAAAACTGTTTTTT. The encoded protein is CSALGLTVGEKLFF.

This clonotype was counted many times. The chain recombines TRBV6-2 or TRBV6-3 with TRBJ2-7, with TRBD2 identical over 10 bases. The germline CDR1 and CDR2 sequences are MNHEY and SVGEGT. This CDR3 comprises 16 residues. Germline trimming cut 5 bases from V and 0 bases from J; bases unmatched to any gene: 7. CDR3 loop: CASSTVLAGASYEQYF. In DNA form, the CDR3 reads TGTGCCAGCAGTACCGTCCTAGCGGGAGCCTCCTACGAGCAGTACTTC.

The rearrangement joins TRBV5-1 to TRBJ2-3; 9 bases agree with TRBD1. This CDR3 has 15 residues. The junction had 8 bases not matched to a gene; V was cut back by 7 bases and J by 2 bases. Germline CDR1 reads SGHRS; CDR2 reads YFSETQ. The DNA of the CDR3 is TGCGCCAGCGCAAGGACAGGGGTCATCACAGATACGCAGTATTTT. Amino acid sequence: CASARTGVITDTQYF.

This clonotype has only a few counts. The chain combines TRBV6-5 with TRBJ2-1; the match to TRBD2 covers 10 bases. The V gene's germline CDR1 is MNHEY and CDR2 SVGAGI. The CDR3 length is 17 residues. The junction had 7 bases not matched to a gene; V was cut back by 0 bases and J by 5 bases. The CDR3 here is CASSYSWASGGHNEQFF. The CDR3 coding sequence is TGTGCCAGCAGTTACTCTTGGGCTAGCGGGGGTCACAATGAGCAGTTCTTC.

This clonotype was detected only once. This rearrangement joins TRBV7-6 to TRBJ1-1, with TRBD1 matching 9 bases. The CDR3 contains 15 residues. V shed 5 bases, J shed 1 base, and the junction held 5 bases outside the gene matches. The V gene's germline CDR1 is SGHVS and CDR2 FNYEAQ. For the CDR3, the DNA is TGTGCCAGCAGCCAACAGGGGGCGGCGAACACTGAAGCTTTCTTT. Translating it yields CASSQQGAANTEAFF. Filled out from reference TRBV7-6 and TRBJ1-1, the complete variable domain reads GAGVSQSPRYKVTKRGQDVALRCDPISGHVSLYWYRQALGQGPEFLTYFNYEAQQDKSGLPNDRFSAERPEGSISTLTIQRTEQRDSAMYRCASSQQGAANTEAFFGQGTRLTVV.

The rearrangement joins TRBV27 to TRBJ2-1; 10 nucleotides line up with TRBD2. The CDR3 spans 19 residues. With V trimmed by 6 bases and J by 0 bases, 14 bases remained unmatched. Germline V gene lookup returns CDR1 MNHEY and CDR2 SMNVEV (reference sequence). CDR3 residues: CASSKGLAGVSRSYNEQFF. In DNA form, the CDR3 reads TGTGCCAGCAGCAAGGGTCTAGCGGGAGTCAGCCGCTCCTACAATGAGCAGTTCTTC.

This clonotype was counted only a few times. One end of the junction is discordant with germline, which a read error may explain. CDR3 residues: CASSRPTTSALSNEQYF. In DNA, the CDR3 is TGTGCCAGCAGCCGACCGACGACTAGCGCGCTCTCCAACGAGCAGTACTTC. The chain recombines TRBV6-2 or TRBV6-3 with TRBJ2-7, with 8 bases aligning to TRBD2. Germline V CDR1 and CDR2: MNHEY, SVGEGT. The CDR3 runs 17 residues.

This clonotype was detected only a few times. This chain joins TRBV20-1 and TRBJ2-1; 10 bases line up with TRBD2. V was pared by 3 bases and J by 3 bases, with 11 bases of the junction left unmatched. The germline CDR1 and CDR2 sequences are DFQATT and SNEGSKA (reference sequence). The CDR3 runs 17 residues. The CDR3 bases are TGCAGTGCTAGTAGTATGGCTAGCGGGAGTGGCTACAATGAGCAGTTCTTC. Its protein product is CSASSMASGSGYNEQFF.

This clonotype has ten or more counts. The chain uses TRBV6-2 or TRBV6-3 and TRBJ2-3; the match to TRBD2 covers 8 bases. The CDR3 has 14 residues. The V and J ends lost 6 bases and 8 bases, in that order; junction bases with no gene match: 10. Germline lookup yields CDR1 MNHEY and CDR2 SVGEGT. As DNA, the CDR3 is TGTGCCAGCAGGGATAGTAGCGGGAAGCGTACGCAGTATTTT. Its protein is CASRDSSGKRTQYF.

The rearrangement links TRBV3-1 to TRBJ2-6; the match to TRBD2 covers 12 bases. The trim removed 1 base at V and 1 base at J, leaving 2 bases unmatched. This CDR3 has 18 residues. Germline CDR1 and CDR2: LGHDT and YNNKEL (reference sequence). CDR3 coding DNA: TGTGCCAGCAGCCAAGTGCTAGCGGGAGGGTCTGGGGCCAACGTCCTGACTTTC. This encodes CASSQVLAGGSGANVLTF. The whole variable domain, filled in from reference TRBV3-1 and TRBJ2-6, reads DTAVSQTPKYLVTQMGNDKSIKCEQNLGHDTMYWYKQDSKKFLKIMFSYNNKELIINETVPNRFSPKSPDKAHLNLHINSLELGDSAVYFCASSQVLAGGSGANVLTFGAGSRLTVL.

The sample holds many counts of this clonotype. CDR3 coding DNA: TGTGCCAGCAGCTTAGAGATTAGCGGGAGCTTCGCAGATACGCAGTATTTT. Amino acid sequence: CASSLEISGSFADTQYF. The chain couples TRBV11-2 to TRBJ2-3; the match to TRBD2 covers 9 bases. The CDR3 sequence is 17 residues long. CDR1 and CDR2 from the germline V gene are SGHAT and FQNNGV. Trimming took 0 bases from V and 4 from J; bases not matched to a gene: 8.

The gene calls are TRBV15 and TRBJ2-7, with 11 bases that match TRBD2. Losses at the gene ends were 0 bases for V and 3 bases for J; bases not matched to a gene: 7. The CDR3 extends over 17 amino acids. Germline V gives CDR1 LNHNV, CDR2 YYDKDF (reference sequence). Written as DNA, the CDR3 is TGTGCCACCAGCAGAGAAGGCCGACTAGCGGGAATCTACGAGCAGTACTTC. Protein product: CATSREGRLAGIYEQYF.

The sample holds a few counts of this clonotype. Here the CDR3 reads CASSKTGGFGNTIYF. CDR3 DNA sequence: TGTGCCAGCAGTAAGACCGGGGGGTTTGGAAACACCATATATTTT. The gene calls are TRBV12-3 or TRBV12-4 and TRBJ1-3, with D possibly matching TRBD1 (5 bases). V lost 5 bases and J 3 bases, leaving 14 bases between the germline ends. This CDR3 comprises 15 residues.

This clonotype was seen ten or more times. The chain links TRBV12-3 or TRBV12-4 to TRBJ1-1; 11 bases line up with TRBD1. The CDR3 covers 15 residues. V lost 5 bases and J lost 5; bases outside the gene matches: 7. Here the CDR3 reads CASSQRTGGATEAFF. The CDR3, as DNA: TGTGCCAGCAGTCAACGGACAGGGGGCGCAACTGAAGCTTTCTTT.

In this sample, this clonotype turned up a few times. The rearrangement uses TRBV13 and TRBJ1-1; D gene uncertain. CDR3 length equals 13 residues. Trimming removed 7 bases at V and 0 bases at J, with 9 bases between. The germline V gene has CDR1 PRHDT and CDR2 FYEKMQ (reference sequence). In DNA form, the CDR3 reads TGTGCCAGCACCTCGAACCTGAACACTGAAGCTTTCTTT. Its translation is CASTSNLNTEAFF. Full variable domain (outside the CDR3, taken from reference TRBV13 and TRBJ1-1): AAGVIQSPRHLIKEKRETATLKCYPIPRHDTVYWYQQGPGQDPQFLISFYEKMQSDKGSIPDRFSAQQFSDYHSELNMSSLELGDSALYFCASTSNLNTEAFFGQGTRLTVV.

The chain joins TRBV12-3 or TRBV12-4 to TRBJ2-5, with D perhaps matching TRBD2 (5 bases). The CDR3 covers 14 residues. V was clipped by 7 bases and J by 2 bases, with 14 bases between them. The CDR3 region has the DNA TGTGCCAGCACCCGGGATCTTCTTCAAGAGACCCAGTACTTC. It yields the protein CASTRDLLQETQYF.

This clonotype has a handful of counts. V usage is TRBV20-1 and J usage is TRBJ2-7; D is unresolved. The CDR3 length is 12 residues. Germline V lookup: CDR1 DFQATT, CDR2 SNEGSKA (reference sequence). Trimming took off 2 bases at V and 6 bases at J, with 11 bases between the two ends. DNA of the CDR3: TGCAGTGCTAGATCTCTAGTTAGCGAGCAGTACTTC. Protein sequence: CSARSLVSEQYF.

The chain recombines TRBV6-2 or TRBV6-3 with TRBJ2-2; D not certain. The germline V and J ends were trimmed by 1 base and 2 bases, with 8 bases remaining between them. The germline gives CDR1 MNHEY, CDR2 SVGEGT. The CDR3 totals 15 residues. CDR3 DNA: TGTGCCAGCAGTTACTGGGGTAGCAACACCGGGGAGCTGTTTTTT. Its protein product is CASSYWGSNTGELFF.